This T cell receptor (beta chain) stems from a study of graft-versus-host responses after intestinal transplantation. The overall study: Multivisceral, liver-intestinal, or isolated intestinal transplants were given to recipients. General observations from the study: The study associated peak circulating GvH clone levels with early post-transplant HvG declines. Allografts of patients with graft-donor T cell macrochimerism showed high graft-versus-host to host-versus-graft clone ratios.

Germline lookup yields CDR1 SEHNR and CDR2 FQNEAQ (reference sequence). The V segment lost 3 bases and the J segment 5 bases; nucleotides outside the gene matches: 8. This CDR3 spans 15 amino acids. As regards this clone: Its specificity is not known.

The assay was immunoSEQ multiplex PCR, and TCRdb's table has in-frame clones only and misses some. Here the sample spans around 9,500 clones, 85% to 90% being singletons. The sample consisted of PBMCs, taken just under 250 days after intestinal transplant. This chain uses TRBV7-9 with TRBJ2-5; 8 bases are shared with TRBD2. The sequence was collected from a human patient who received an intestinal transplant, so some T cells may come from the graft donor. For the CDR3, the DNA is TGTGCCAGCAGCTTTGAGCGGGAGTCAGGGGAGACCCAGTACTTC. It translates to CASSFERESGETQYF.